What follows are 7 T cell receptor beta chains derived from one specimen sequenced in a study of CD8 T cells in Susac syndrome. When the RNA was reverse transcribed, random hexamers were used with an input of roughly 0.45 to 1 ug. TCRdb itself ran the immunoSEQ multiplex PCR reads through MiXCR, one entry per CDR3 protein. The sample contains some 220,000 distinct CDR3 sequences, about 95% of which appear only once. Specimen: CD4+ T cells from PBMCs. These receptors all stem from a human donor with multiple sclerosis.

V and J are TRBV5-1 and TRBJ2-1; the match to TRBD2 covers 9 bases. Per germline, CDR1 SGHRS and CDR2 YFSETQ. V was clipped by 4 bases and J by 10 bases; unmatched bases: 15. The CDR3 spans 16 residues. The CDR3 sequence is CASSRTGTSQSSEQFF. In nucleotides, the CDR3 is TGCGCCAGCAGCCGTACAGGGACTAGCCAAAGCTCCGAGCAGTTCTTC.

This chain uses TRBV27 with TRBJ2-2; no definite D call. There are 13 residues in the CDR3. V was clipped by 10 bases and J by 3 bases, with 12 bases between them. Germline V CDR1 and CDR2: MNHEY, SMNVEV (reference sequence). CDR3 amino acids: CANYGLDTGELFF. CDR3 DNA: TGTGCCAACTATGGGTTGGACACCGGGGAGCTGTTTTTT.

The rearrangement uses TRBV29-1 and TRBJ2-1; D is unclear. V was shortened by 4 bases and J by 1 base, with 11 bases between the two germline ends. Germline V gene data show CDR1 as SQVTM and CDR2 as ANQGSEA. This CDR3 comprises 14 residues. DNA for the CDR3: TGCAGCGTTGTCCAGGTAATATCCTACAATGAGCAGTTCTTC. This codes for CSVVQVISYNEQFF.

The genes are TRBV5-1 and TRBJ2-5; D unresolved. The CDR3 length is 13 residues. Germline loops: CDR1 SGHRS, CDR2 YFSETQ. V was shortened by 0 bases and J by 2 bases, with 5 bases between the two germline ends. CDR3: CASSLERQETQYF. CDR3 nucleotide sequence: TGCGCCAGCAGCTTGGAACGGCAAGAGACCCAGTACTTC.

V and J are TRBV29-1 and TRBJ1-2, with D possibly TRBD1 on 5 matching bases. This CDR3 contains 11 residues. CDR1 and CDR2 (germline): SQVTM, ANQGSEA. Trimming cost V 6 bases and J 6 bases, with 11 bases left between them. This CDR3 is CSVRDSDGYTF. The CDR3 region has the DNA TGCAGCGTCCGGGACTCGGATGGCTACACCTTC.

This clonotype was seen once. Its ends do not fully match the called genes, so a read error is possible. The gene calls are TRBV4-1 and TRBJ1-1; D remains ambiguous. Germline V gene sequence: CDR1 MGHRA, CDR2 YSYEKL. The CDR3 length is 13 residues. CDR3 residues: CASSQGQQSWRVF. CDR3 DNA: TGCGCCAGCAGCCAAGGACAACAATCCTGGCGGGTCTTT.

This rearrangement joins TRBV27 to TRBJ2-1; D is ambiguous. The CDR3 spans 20 residues. Germline CDR1 MNHEY, CDR2 SMNVEV (reference sequence). V dropped 3 bases and J dropped 5 bases, with 29 bases sitting between them. DNA of the CDR3: TGTGCCAGCAGTTTCCCCTTCCTCATCGTGGAGAGGAACTATCACAATGAGCAGTTCTTC. It translates to CASSFPFLIVERNYHNEQFF.